These T cell receptor beta chains were read from a single sample in a study of response to subunit inactivated influenza vaccine. TCRdb passed the RT-PCR reads through MiXCR, listing each CDR3 protein once. This sample has about 480,000 distinct CDR3 sequences; approximately 13% occur once, and the top ten carry under 15%. The sample consisted of PBMCs from blood, taken around seven weeks after vaccination. The receptors come from a man aged 45 to 65 who received an inactivated influenza vaccine. The CDR3 runs from the conserved cysteine through the conserved F or W.

V gene,CDR3 protein
TRBV27,CASSPLFSEWPYEQYF
TRBV10-3,CAISGTRAGGLTDTQYF
TRBV6-2/TRBV6-3,CASTTGGHGYTF
TRBV4-3,CASSQVLRQETQYF
TRBV29-1,CSVQVDTEAFF
TRBV12-3/TRBV12-4,CASSHGQGPGELFF
TRBV29-1,CSADRAEQFF
TRBV12-3/TRBV12-4,CASQEGAGANVLTF
TRBV6-2/TRBV6-3,CASSYGTSEAFF
TRBV14,CASSQLGPKNEKLFF
TRBV7-9,CASSFGDYSYEQYF
TRBV28,CASTPFGNTIYF
TRBV20-1,CSARVGAGLETQYF
TRBV12-3/TRBV12-4,CASSPVGSYEQYF
TRBV24-1,CATSDSSATSTDTQYF
TRBV4-3,CASSQRHQRASYNEQFF
TRBV12-3/TRBV12-4,CASRPGQLYYGYTF
TRBV7-8,CASSSPRGQSSYEQYF
TRBV7-6,CASSLAAGQGAGELFF
TRBV5-1,CASSLRELINEQFF
TRBV6-1,CASSPSSPLSFSYEQYF
TRBV12-3/TRBV12-4,CASSLGENYGYTF
TRBV4-3,CASSQTTDRDNYGYTF
TRBV20-1,CSADWDRVNTEAFF
TRBV7-8,CASSLARLSGVYNEQFF
TRBV6-5,CASSYMRGADEQFF
TRBV4-3,CASSLRTGQQPQHF
TRBV5-1,CASSPGTSGGSETQYF
TRBV4-3,CASSQGTGPGETQYF